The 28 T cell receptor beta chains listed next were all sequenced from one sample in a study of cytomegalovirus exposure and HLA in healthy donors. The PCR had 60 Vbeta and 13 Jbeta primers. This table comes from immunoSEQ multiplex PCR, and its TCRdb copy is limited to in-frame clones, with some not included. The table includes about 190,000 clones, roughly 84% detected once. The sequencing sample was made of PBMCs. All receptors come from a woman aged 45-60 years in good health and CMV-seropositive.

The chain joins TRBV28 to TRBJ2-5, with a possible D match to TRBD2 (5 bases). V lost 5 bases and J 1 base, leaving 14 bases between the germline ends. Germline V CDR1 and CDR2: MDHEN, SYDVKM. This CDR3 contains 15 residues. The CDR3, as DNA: TGTGCCAGCAGTATCCCCAGTGAGGGCCAAGAGACCCAGTACTTC. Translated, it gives CASSIPSEGQETQYF.

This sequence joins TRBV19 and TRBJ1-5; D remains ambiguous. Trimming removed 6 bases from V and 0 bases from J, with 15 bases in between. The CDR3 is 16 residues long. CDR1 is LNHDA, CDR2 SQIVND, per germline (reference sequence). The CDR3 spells CASSDLPGNSNQPQHF. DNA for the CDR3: TGTGCCAGTAGCGACCTCCCCGGGAATAGCAATCAGCCCCAGCATTTT. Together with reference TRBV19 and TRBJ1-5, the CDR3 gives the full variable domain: DGGITQSPKYLFRKEGQNVTLSCEQNLNHDAMYWYRQDPGQGLRLIYYSQIVNDFQKGDIAEGYSVSREKKESFPLTVTSAQKNPTAFYLCASSDLPGNSNQPQHFGDGTRLSIL.

CDR3 DNA sequence: TGTGCCAGCAGTGACGGGGGGGCCGGATACAATGAGCAGTTCTTC. Its translation: CASSDGGAGYNEQFF. The genes are TRBV6-1 and TRBJ2-1; 8 positions match TRBD2. V trimming: 3 bases; J trimming: 4 bases; junction bases outside the gene matches: 5. This CDR3 is built from 15 residues. Looked up from germline, CDR1 is MNHNS and CDR2 is SASEGT.

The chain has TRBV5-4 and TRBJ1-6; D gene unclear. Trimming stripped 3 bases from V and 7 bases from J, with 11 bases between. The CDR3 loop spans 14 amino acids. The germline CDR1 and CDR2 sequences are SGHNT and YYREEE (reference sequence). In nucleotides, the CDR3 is TGTGCCAGCAGCTCGCAACCTGAGAATTCACCCCTCCACTTT. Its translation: CASSSQPENSPLHF.

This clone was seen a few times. The CDR3 coding sequence is TGTGCCAGCAGCACCCAAGCGGGAGGAGACGAGCAGTACTTC. Translated, it gives CASSTQAGGDEQYF. The gene calls are TRBV9 and TRBJ2-7, with 9 bases identical to TRBD2. Germline V CDR1 and CDR2: SGDLS, YYNGEE. This CDR3 has 14 residues. V lost 4 bases and J lost 5; bases outside the gene matches: 7. The variable domain in full, with the rest retrieved from reference TRBV9 and TRBJ2-7, is DSGVTQTPKHLITATGQRVTLRCSPRSGDLSVYWYQQSLDQGLQFLIQYYNGEERAKGNILERFSAQQFPDLHSELNLSSLELGDSALYFCASSTQAGGDEQYFGPGTRLTVT.

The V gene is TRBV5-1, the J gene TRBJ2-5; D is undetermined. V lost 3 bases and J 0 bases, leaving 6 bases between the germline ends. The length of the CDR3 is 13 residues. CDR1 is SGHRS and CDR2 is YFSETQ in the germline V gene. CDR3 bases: TGCGCCAGCAGCTCGGAGTACCAAGAGACCCAGTACTTC. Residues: CASSSEYQETQYF. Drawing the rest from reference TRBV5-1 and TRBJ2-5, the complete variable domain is KAGVTQTPRYLIKTRGQQVTLSCSPISGHRSVSWYQQTPGQGLQFLFEYFSETQRNKGNFPGRFSGRQFSNSRSEMNVSTLELGDSALYLCASSSEYQETQYFGPGTRLLVL.

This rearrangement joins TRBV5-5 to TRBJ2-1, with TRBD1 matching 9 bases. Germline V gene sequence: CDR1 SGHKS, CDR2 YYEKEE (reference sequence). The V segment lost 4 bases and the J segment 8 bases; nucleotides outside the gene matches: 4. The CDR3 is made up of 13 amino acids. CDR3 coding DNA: TGTGCCAGCAGCATACAGGGGGCGGATGAGCAGTTCTTC. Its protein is CASSIQGADEQFF. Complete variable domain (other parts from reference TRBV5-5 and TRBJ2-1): DAGVTQSPTHLIKTRGQQVTLRCSPISGHKSVSWYQQVLGQGPQFIFQYYEKEERGRGNFPDRFSARQFPNYSSELNVNALLLGDSALYLCASSIQGADEQFFGPGTRLTVL.

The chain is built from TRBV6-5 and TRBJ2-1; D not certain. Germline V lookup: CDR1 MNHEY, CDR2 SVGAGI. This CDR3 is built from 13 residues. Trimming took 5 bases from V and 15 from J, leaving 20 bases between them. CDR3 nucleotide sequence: TGTGCCAGCAGTGAAGTGGAGTCGACGGGTGGGTTCTTC. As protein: CASSEVESTGGFF.

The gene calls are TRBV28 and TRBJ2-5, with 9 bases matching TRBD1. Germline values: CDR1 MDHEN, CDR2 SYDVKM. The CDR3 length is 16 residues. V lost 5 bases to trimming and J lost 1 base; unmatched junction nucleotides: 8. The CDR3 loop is CASSPTGTGTQETQYF. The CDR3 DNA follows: TGTGCCAGCAGTCCAACCGGGACAGGGACCCAAGAGACCCAGTACTTC.

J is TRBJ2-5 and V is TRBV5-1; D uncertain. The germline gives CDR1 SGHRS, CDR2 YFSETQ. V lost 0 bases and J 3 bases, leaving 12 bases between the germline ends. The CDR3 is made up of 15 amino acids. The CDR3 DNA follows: TGCGCCAGCAGCTTGGCCGCAGCGAGCGAAGAGACCCAGTACTTC. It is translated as CASSLAAASEETQYF.

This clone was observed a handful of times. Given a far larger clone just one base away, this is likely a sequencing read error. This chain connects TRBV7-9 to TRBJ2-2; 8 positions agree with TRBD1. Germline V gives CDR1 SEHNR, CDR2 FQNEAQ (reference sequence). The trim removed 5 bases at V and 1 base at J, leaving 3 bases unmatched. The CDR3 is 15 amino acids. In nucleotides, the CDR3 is TGTGCCAGCAGCCCCGGGACAGGGAACACCGGGGAGCTGTTTTTT. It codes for CASSPGTGNTGELFF.

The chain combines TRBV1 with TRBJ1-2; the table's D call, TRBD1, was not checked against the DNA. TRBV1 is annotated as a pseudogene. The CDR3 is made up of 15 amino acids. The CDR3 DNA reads TGCACCAGCAGCCACCCCAAACAGGGAATCTATGGCTACACCTTC. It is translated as CTSSHPKQGIYGYTF.

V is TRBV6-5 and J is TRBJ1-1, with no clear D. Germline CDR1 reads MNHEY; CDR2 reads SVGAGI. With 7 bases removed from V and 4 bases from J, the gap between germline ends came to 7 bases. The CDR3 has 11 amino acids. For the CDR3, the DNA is TGTGCCAGCACCCGGGGCACTGAAGCTTTCTTT. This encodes CASTRGTEAFF.

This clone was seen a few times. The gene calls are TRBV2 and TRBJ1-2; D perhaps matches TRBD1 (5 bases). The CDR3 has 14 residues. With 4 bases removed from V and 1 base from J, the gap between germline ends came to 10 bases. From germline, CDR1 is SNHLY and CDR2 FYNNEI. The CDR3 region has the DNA TGTGCCAGCAGTGCCCTCCAGGGTAACTATGGCTACACCTTC. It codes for CASSALQGNYGYTF. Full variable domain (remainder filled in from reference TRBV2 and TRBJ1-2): EPEVTQTPSHQVTQMGQEVILRCVPISNHLYFYWYRQILGQKVEFLVSFYNNEISEKSEIFDDQFSVERPDGSNFTLKIRSTKLEDSAMYFCASSALQGNYGYTFGSGTRLTVV.

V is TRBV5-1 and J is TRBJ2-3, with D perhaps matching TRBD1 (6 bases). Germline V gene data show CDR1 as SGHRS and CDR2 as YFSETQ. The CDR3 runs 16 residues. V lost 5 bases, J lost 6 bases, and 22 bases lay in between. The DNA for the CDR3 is TGCGCCAGCAGTCAAATCAGGGGTGACGGAGCGGATACGCAGTATTTT. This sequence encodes CASSQIRGDGADTQYF.

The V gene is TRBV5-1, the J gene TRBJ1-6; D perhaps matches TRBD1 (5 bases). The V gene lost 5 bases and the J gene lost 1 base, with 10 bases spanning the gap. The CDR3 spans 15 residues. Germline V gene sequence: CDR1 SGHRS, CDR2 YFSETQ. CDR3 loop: CASRGAGSYNSPLHF. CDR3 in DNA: TGCGCCAGCAGGGGTGCAGGGTCCTATAATTCACCCCTCCACTTT.

The DNA of the CDR3 is TGTGCCAGCAGTTACTCGTTTGGGAGGGATGAGCAGTTCTTC. Its translation: CASSYSFGRDEQFF. This chain uses TRBV6-6 with TRBJ2-1; 7 nucleotides agree with TRBD2. The length of the CDR3 is 14 residues. Germline loops: CDR1 MNHNY, CDR2 SVGAGI (reference sequence). The V and J ends lost 0 bases and 8 bases, in that order; junction bases with no gene match: 4.

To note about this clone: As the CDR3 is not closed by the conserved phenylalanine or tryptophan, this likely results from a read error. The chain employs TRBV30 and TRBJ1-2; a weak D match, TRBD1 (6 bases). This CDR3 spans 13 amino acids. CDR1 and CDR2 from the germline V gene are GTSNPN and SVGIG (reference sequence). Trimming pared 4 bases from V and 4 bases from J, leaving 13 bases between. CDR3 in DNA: TGTGCCTGGACCCCGCAACAGGGCTATGGCTACACCCTC. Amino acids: CAWTPQQGYGYTL.

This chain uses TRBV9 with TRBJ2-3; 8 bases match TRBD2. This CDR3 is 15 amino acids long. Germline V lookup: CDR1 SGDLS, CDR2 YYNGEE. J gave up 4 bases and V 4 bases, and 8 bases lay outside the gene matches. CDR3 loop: CASSPPGLGPDTQYF. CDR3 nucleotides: TGTGCCAGCAGCCCCCCGGGACTAGGACCAGATACGCAGTATTTT. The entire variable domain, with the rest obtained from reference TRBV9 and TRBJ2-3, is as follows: DSGVTQTPKHLITATGQRVTLRCSPRSGDLSVYWYQQSLDQGLQFLIQYYNGEERAKGNILERFSAQQFPDLHSELNLSSLELGDSALYFCASSPPGLGPDTQYFGPGTRLTVL.

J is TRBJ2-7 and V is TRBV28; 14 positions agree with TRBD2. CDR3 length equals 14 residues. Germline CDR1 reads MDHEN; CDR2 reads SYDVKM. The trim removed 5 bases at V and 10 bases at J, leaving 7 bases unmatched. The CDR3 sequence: CASSLGTSGGLQYF. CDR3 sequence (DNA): TGTGCCAGCAGTCTTGGGACTAGCGGGGGCCTCCAGTACTTC.

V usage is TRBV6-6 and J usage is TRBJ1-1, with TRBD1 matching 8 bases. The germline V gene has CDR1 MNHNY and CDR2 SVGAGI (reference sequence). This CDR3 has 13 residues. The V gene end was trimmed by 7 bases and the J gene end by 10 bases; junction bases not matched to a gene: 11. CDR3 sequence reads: CASKDRADSRAFF. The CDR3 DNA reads TGTGCCAGCAAGGACAGGGCTGATAGTCGAGCTTTCTTT.

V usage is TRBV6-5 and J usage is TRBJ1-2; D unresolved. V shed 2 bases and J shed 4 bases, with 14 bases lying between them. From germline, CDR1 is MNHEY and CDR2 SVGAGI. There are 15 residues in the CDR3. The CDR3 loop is CASSYLNPDSYGYTF. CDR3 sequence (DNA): TGTGCCAGCAGTTACCTAAACCCTGATAGCTATGGCTACACCTTC.

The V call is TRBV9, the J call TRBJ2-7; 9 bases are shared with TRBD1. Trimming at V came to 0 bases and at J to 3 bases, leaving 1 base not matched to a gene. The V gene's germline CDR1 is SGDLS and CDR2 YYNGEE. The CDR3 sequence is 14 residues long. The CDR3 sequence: CASSVGGQGYEQYF. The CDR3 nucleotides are TGTGCCAGCAGCGTAGGGGGACAGGGCTACGAGCAGTACTTC.

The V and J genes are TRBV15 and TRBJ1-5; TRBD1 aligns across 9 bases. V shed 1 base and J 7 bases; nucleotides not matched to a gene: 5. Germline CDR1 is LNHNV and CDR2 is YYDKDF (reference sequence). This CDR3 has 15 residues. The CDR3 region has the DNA TGTGCCACCAGCAGAGGTGGACAGGGGTGGCAGCCCCAGCATTTT. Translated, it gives CATSRGGQGWQPQHF.

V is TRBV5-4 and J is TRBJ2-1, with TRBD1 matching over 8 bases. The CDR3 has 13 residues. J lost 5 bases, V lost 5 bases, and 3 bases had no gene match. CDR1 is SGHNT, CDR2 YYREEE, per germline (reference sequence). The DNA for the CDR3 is TGTGCCAGCAGAAGGACAGGGAACAATGAGCAGTTCTTC. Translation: CASRRTGNNEQFF.

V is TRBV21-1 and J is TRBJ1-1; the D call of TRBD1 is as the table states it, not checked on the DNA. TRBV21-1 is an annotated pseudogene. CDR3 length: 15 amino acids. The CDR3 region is CASSKALQGGTEAFF. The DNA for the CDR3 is TGTGCCAGCAGCAAAGCGCTCCAGGGGGGAACTGAAGCTTTCTTT.

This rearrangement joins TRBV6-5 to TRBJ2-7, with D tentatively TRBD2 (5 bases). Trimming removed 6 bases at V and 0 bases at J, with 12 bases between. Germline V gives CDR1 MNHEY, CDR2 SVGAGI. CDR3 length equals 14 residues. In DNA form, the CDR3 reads TGTGCCAGCAGCCCCGACTACTACTCCTACGAGCAGTACTTC. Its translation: CASSPDYYSYEQYF.

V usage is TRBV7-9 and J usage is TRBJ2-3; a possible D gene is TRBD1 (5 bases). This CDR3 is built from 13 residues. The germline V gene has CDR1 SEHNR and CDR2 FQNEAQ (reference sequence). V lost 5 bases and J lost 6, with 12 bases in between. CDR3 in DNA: TGTGCCAGCAGCCGCCAGGGCGCGGATACGCAGTATTTT. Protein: CASSRQGADTQYF.